This passage covers 25 T cell receptor beta chains from one sample sequenced in a study of blood T cell repertoires in COVID-19 (dated by TCRdb to about 2020). The library was produced with the immunoSEQ multiplex PCR assay. The source is immuneACCESS, and TCRdb retained only in-frame sequences with V and J called. Part of the clones is not carried over; for the studies checked, unresolved V genes explain less than half of this, and the remainder is unexplained. Across this sample there are about 130,000 clones, with roughly 83% seen only once. About 40% of the sample lies in the top ten. Input material: peripheral blood. The receptors here all came from a middle-aged man with active or convalescent COVID-19.

The gene calls are TRBV2 and TRBJ1-2, with 7 bases identical to TRBD1. The CDR3 is 14 amino acids. The V segment lost 1 base and the J segment 3 bases; nucleotides outside the gene matches: 2. CDR1 and CDR2 (germline): SNHLY, FYNNEI. The CDR3 spells CASSEEGQHYGYTF. As DNA, the CDR3 is TGTGCCAGCAGTGAAGAGGGACAGCACTATGGCTACACCTTC.

This clone was observed a handful of times. DNA of the CDR3: TGCGCCAGCAGCCAAGGTCTCGAGCAGTACTTC. This gives the protein CASSQGLEQYF. This chain uses TRBV4-3 with TRBJ2-7; D is unclear. Germline V CDR1 and CDR2: LGHNA, YSLEER. V lost 1 base and J lost 6, with 4 bases in between. The CDR3 length is 11 residues.

The V and J genes are TRBV6-5 and TRBJ1-1; D is possibly TRBD1 (5 bases). Deletions cut 7 bases from V and 8 bases from J, with 23 bases between. Germline CDR1 reads MNHEY; CDR2 reads SVGAGI. The CDR3 covers 15 residues. The CDR3 coding sequence is TGTGCCAGCACCCAAACGGTACAGGCGAGTAAGGAAGCTTTCTTT. Protein: CASTQTVQASKEAFF.

This clone turned up a few times. V and J are TRBV6-6 and TRBJ1-2, with D perhaps TRBD1 (6 bases). The CDR3 covers 13 residues. V lost 10 bases and J 1 base, leaving 13 bases between the germline ends. Germline loops: CDR1 MNHNY, CDR2 SVGAGI (reference sequence). DNA of the CDR3: TGTGCCACCCTCTCGGACAGTAACTATGGCTACACCTTC. Translated, it gives CATLSDSNYGYTF.

J is TRBJ2-3 and V is TRBV19; 8 bases align to TRBD2. This CDR3 is built from 14 residues. V gave up 6 bases and J gave up 6 bases; unmatched junction bases: 8. Germline assignment: CDR1 LNHDA and CDR2 SQIVND (reference sequence). CDR3 DNA sequence: TGTGCCAGTAGAATTAGTGGCGGGGGGGATACGCAGTATTTT. Amino acids: CASRISGGGDTQYF. Based on the CDR3 plus reference TRBV19 and TRBJ2-3, the full variable domain is DGGITQSPKYLFRKEGQNVTLSCEQNLNHDAMYWYRQDPGQGLRLIYYSQIVNDFQKGDIAEGYSVSREKKESFPLTVTSAQKNPTAFYLCASRISGGGDTQYFGPGTRLTVL.

This chain links TRBV5-4 with TRBJ2-2, with D possibly being TRBD1 (5 bases). The germline V gene has CDR1 SGHNT and CDR2 YYREEE (reference sequence). The ends were cut back, 5 bases at V and 7 bases at J, with 21 bases in the middle. There are 16 residues in the CDR3. CDR3: CASRDADNGQGGELFF. CDR3 coding DNA: TGTGCCAGCAGGGATGCGGATAACGGGCAGGGCGGGGAGCTGTTTTTT.

The chain recombines TRBV2 with TRBJ1-2, with a tentative D call TRBD1 (5 bases). This CDR3 region has 16 residues. Trimming pared 5 bases from V and 4 bases from J, leaving 20 bases between. Germline CDR1 and CDR2: SNHLY and FYNNEI. CDR3 DNA sequence: TGTGCCAGCAGTTTGGGGAGGGACCCCGCATCCTATGGCTACACCTTC. Translating gives CASSLGRDPASYGYTF.

V gene TRBV5-6 combines with J gene TRBJ2-7, with D perhaps matching TRBD1 (6 bases). The CDR3 is 15 residues long. Trimming removed 3 bases at V and 10 bases at J, with 23 bases between. Germline CDR1 SGHDT, CDR2 YYEEEE. The CDR3 protein is CASSYTGSFIHGQYF. The CDR3 DNA is TGTGCCAGCAGCTATACAGGGAGTTTTATCCACGGCCAGTACTTC.

In its sample, this clone was seen a few times. The chain joins TRBV7-9 to TRBJ1-2; D unclear. This CDR3 contains 10 residues. Germline V gives CDR1 SEHNR, CDR2 FQNEAQ (reference sequence). V lost 2 bases and J 8 bases, leaving 3 bases between the germline ends. CDR3 in DNA: TGTGCCAGCAGCTTATTAGGCTACACCTTC. The encoded protein is CASSLLGYTF.

This clone was seen once. The chain joins TRBV9 to TRBJ1-2; D is ambiguous. The CDR3 has 12 amino acids. The ends were cut back, 0 bases at V and 7 bases at J, with 7 bases in the middle. The V gene's germline CDR1 is SGDLS and CDR2 YYNGEE. Here the CDR3 DNA reads TGTGCCAGCAGCGTAGGTTTGAGTGGCTACACCTTC. Residues: CASSVGLSGYTF.

The sample holds a few counts of this clone. The chain is built from TRBV28 and TRBJ1-5; no reliable D call. The CDR3 runs to 14 residues. V lost 6 bases to trimming and J lost 4 bases, with 13 bases between them. Germline assignment: CDR1 MDHEN and CDR2 SYDVKM. CDR3 residues: CASRERRFNQPQHF. The CDR3 DNA reads TGTGCCAGCAGGGAGAGACGGTTTAATCAGCCCCAGCATTTT.

The chain has TRBV5-1 and TRBJ1-1; possibly TRBD1 for D (5 bases). V gave up 4 bases and J gave up 1 base, with 14 bases separating them. Germline V gene data show CDR1 as SGHRS and CDR2 as YFSETQ. This CDR3 region has 15 residues. The CDR3: CASSASGTQNTEAFF. The CDR3 DNA reads TGCGCCAGCAGCGCCTCCGGGACTCAGAACACTGAAGCTTTCTTT. Variable domain in full (rest from reference TRBV5-1 and TRBJ1-1): KAGVTQTPRYLIKTRGQQVTLSCSPISGHRSVSWYQQTPGQGLQFLFEYFSETQRNKGNFPGRFSGRQFSNSRSEMNVSTLELGDSALYLCASSASGTQNTEAFFGQGTRLTVV.

This sequence joins TRBV7-9 and TRBJ2-1; D call uncertain. CDR1 SEHNR and CDR2 FQNEAQ come from the germline V gene (reference sequence). CDR3 length equals 11 residues. The V end lost 7 bases, the J end lost 5 bases, and 6 bases lay between the germline ends. The CDR3 sequence: CASTLDNEQFF. Written as DNA, the CDR3 is TGTGCCAGCACTTTAGACAATGAGCAGTTCTTC. Drawing the rest from reference TRBV7-9 and TRBJ2-1, the complete variable domain is DTGVSQNPRHKITKRGQNVTFRCDPISEHNRLYWYRQTLGQGPEFLTYFQNEAQLEKSRLLSDRFSAERPKGSFSTLEIQRTEQGDSAMYLCASTLDNEQFFGPGTRLTVL.

The rearrangement uses TRBV5-6 and TRBJ2-3; D is perhaps TRBD1 (5 bases). Germline V CDR1 and CDR2: SGHDT, YYEEEE. The CDR3 spans 16 residues. V was trimmed by 4 bases and J by 2 bases, leaving 17 bases between them. CDR3 region: CASSGNRKLITDTQYF. The CDR3 DNA is TGTGCCAGCAGCGGGAACAGGAAATTAATCACAGATACGCAGTATTTT.

The V and J genes are TRBV9 and TRBJ1-2; 9 bases match TRBD1. The CDR3 length is 14 residues. With 4 bases clipped from V and 6 bases from J, the junction kept 7 bases outside the gene matches. Germline assignment: CDR1 SGDLS and CDR2 YYNGEE. CDR3 nucleotide sequence: TGTGCCAGCAGCAGAAAACAGGGGGCGGATGGCTACACCTTC. This codes for CASSRKQGADGYTF.

V gene TRBV6-2 or TRBV6-3 combines with J gene TRBJ2-6; 8 bases fit TRBD1. CDR3 size: 18 residues. Looked up from germline, CDR1 is MNHEY and CDR2 is SVGEGT. J gave up 0 bases and V 4 bases, and 8 bases lay outside the gene matches. CDR3 amino acids: CASSSRTGMSSGANVLTF. The CDR3 nucleotides read TGTGCCAGCAGTTCTCGGACAGGGATGAGCTCTGGGGCCAACGTCCTGACTTTC.

V is TRBV4-3 and J is TRBJ1-1, with unresolved D. V lost 3 bases and J 7 bases, leaving 12 bases between the germline ends. The CDR3 totals 13 residues. CDR1 and CDR2 from the germline V gene are LGHNA and YSLEER. CDR3 coding DNA: TGCGCCAGCAGCCAGTGGACGGCGGGTGAAGCTTTCTTT. Its protein is CASSQWTAGEAFF.

This clone is a singleton in its sample. The chain has TRBV7-2 and TRBJ1-2; 8 nucleotides agree with TRBD1. Looked up from germline, CDR1 is SGHTA and CDR2 is FQGNSA. V lost 5 bases, J lost 4 bases, and 3 bases stayed unmatched. The CDR3 is made up of 13 amino acids. CDR3 in DNA: TGTGCCAGCAGCGGAGGACAGGGCTATGGCTACACCTTC. Protein: CASSGGQGYGYTF.

The rearrangement joins TRBV3-1 (or the pseudogene TRBV3-2) to TRBJ2-7; the D gene is possibly TRBD2 (6 bases). V gave up 3 bases and J gave up 4 bases, with 10 bases separating them. Germline V gene lookup returns CDR1 LGHDT and CDR2 YNNKEL (reference sequence). The CDR3 is 13 residues long. The CDR3 nucleotides read TGTGCCAGCAGCCACGGGACTCTGTACGAGCAGTACTTC. This translates into CASSHGTLYEQYF.

Of note for this clone: This specimen includes other DNA sequences encoding the same CDR3. This chain links TRBV7-9 with TRBJ1-1; TRBD1 matches 7 bases. This CDR3 region has 15 residues. Germline V gene lookup returns CDR1 SEHNR and CDR2 FQNEAQ (reference sequence). The V segment lost 1 base and the J segment 1 base; nucleotides outside the gene matches: 3. The CDR3 DNA is TGTGCCAGCAGCTTAGGAGACAGGGAGAACACTGAAGCTTTCTTT. Its protein is CASSLGDRENTEAFF.

This chain links TRBV3-1 (or the pseudogene TRBV3-2) with TRBJ1-2; D might be TRBD1 (5 bases). Germline V gene sequence: CDR1 LGHDT, CDR2 YNNKEL (reference sequence). V was pared by 3 bases and J by 1 base, with 6 bases between. The CDR3 extends over 13 amino acids. DNA for the CDR3: TGTGCCAGCAGCCAGGGGCTTAACTATGGCTACACCTTC. It is translated as CASSQGLNYGYTF.

The rearrangement links TRBV6-5 to TRBJ1-1; D gene unclear. There are 15 residues in the CDR3. Germline assignment: CDR1 MNHEY and CDR2 SVGAGI. V was trimmed by 2 bases and J by 6 bases, leaving 16 bases between them. The CDR3 region is CASSYMLLSEAEAFF. CDR3 nucleotides: TGTGCCAGCAGTTACATGTTGCTATCCGAGGCTGAAGCTTTCTTT.

The CDR3 DNA reads as TGCGCCAGCAGCTTGGAAGCCCCGGACTATGGCTACACCTTC. It specifies CASSLEAPDYGYTF. The chain employs TRBV5-1 and TRBJ1-2; D is ambiguous. From germline, CDR1 is SGHRS and CDR2 YFSETQ. The CDR3 is made up of 14 amino acids. The V end lost 0 bases, the J end lost 3 bases, and 9 bases lay between the germline ends.

In its sample, this clone was seen once. The CDR3 loop reads CASRPVRSTDTQYF. The DNA for the CDR3 is TGTGCCAGCAGACCGGTTCGCAGCACAGATACGCAGTATTTT. This chain joins TRBV16 and TRBJ2-3; D ambiguous. The CDR3 is made up of 14 amino acids. Germline CDR1 KGHSY, CDR2 FQNENV. V lost 6 bases and J 0 bases, leaving 10 bases between the germline ends.

The chain employs TRBV18 and TRBJ2-7, with 8 nucleotides matching TRBD2. Germline V gene sequence: CDR1 KGHSH, CDR2 LQKENI. J was trimmed by 2 bases and V by 5 bases; bases with no gene match: 8. The CDR3 spans 15 residues. The CDR3 nucleotides read TGTGCCAGCTCATCCAATCGGGGGGGGCCCTACGAGCAGTACTTC. It translates to CASSSNRGGPYEQYF.